The rows below give T cell receptor beta chains drawn from one sample of a study of shared clonotypes between healthy human individuals. Clones were sequenced by immunoSEQ multiplex PCR, and TCRdb holds only the in-frame ones, with some missing. The data show about 2.2 million clones, 85% to 95% seen once. The sequencing input was naive CD8+ T cells from PBMCs. The receptor set was obtained from a man younger than 35 in good health. Some clones in this sample may be carry-over from other donors' samples. The conserved cysteine and the conserved F or W are not part of the CDR3 here. Only part of the rows carry a size: once, few, many, or a class if the clone is expanded.

V,size,length,CDR3
TRBV4-3,once,12,ASSGTGTGDGYT
TRBV5-6,NA,12,ASSFDRITYEQY
TRBV15,NA,11,ATSAGERETQY
TRBV4-2,NA,14,ASSPEDQTPWNEQF
TRBV9,NA,11,ASSGGGRSHQY
TRBV27,NA,9,ASSDLGTQY
TRBV7-9,NA,16,ASSLAGTENTNNYGYT
TRBV19,NA,11,ASSMTSTDTQY
TRBV19,NA,11,ASSGGSFDEQY
TRBV28,once,11,ASSPGGGQPQH
TRBV4-2,NA,11,ASSQVVHNEQF
TRBV5-1,NA,12,ASSFGQPTYEQY
TRBV7-9,once,16,ASSARTWESSGANVLT
TRBV19,NA,15,ASSIGIAGVSTGELF
TRBV6-6,NA,13,ASSKTSGNTGELF
TRBV7-2,NA,14,ASRWGRGHYTDTQY
TRBV5-1,NA,13,ASSVLDRSTDTQY
TRBV2,NA,14,ASVQSETVMDNEQF
TRBV7-3,NA,13,ASSLGAGVIDTQY
TRBV12-5,NA,16,ASGFSLSQGRMNTEAF
TRBV5-4,once,13,ASSFRQVSNYGYT
TRBV5-1,NA,13,ASSAWTSDSYEQY
TRBV5-6,NA,12,ASSLSLISYEQY
TRBV6-5,NA,13,ASSYFDGVSYEQY
TRBV7-9,NA,14,ASSLAGLAGANEQF
TRBV7-3,NA,13,ASRAGTSGTYEQY
TRBV28,NA,16,ASSSPYLTSGFYNEQF
TRBV15,NA,15,ATSREAAGLSTDTQY
TRBV5-6,NA,13,ASSSGTSGTVEQY
TRBV27,NA,13,ASSPGRGESWFQF
TRBV7-2,NA,14,ASSFDRDRMNTEAF
TRBV27,NA,13,ASSLVVAGGQEQY
TRBV11-2,NA,13,ASSFGLLSPGELF
TRBV15,NA,14,ATSRWGGPSYHEQY
TRBV11-2,NA,13,ASSLRRGAPGELF
TRBV15,NA,12,ATSEGGSHYGYT
TRBV28,once,11,ASSLSLTGELF
TRBV27,NA,12,ASSAGTGVSEQY
TRBV11-2,NA,13,ASSSRTGPTYEQY
TRBV6-1,NA,13,ASTAGGSPVYEQY
TRBV5-1,NA,15,ASSSAVQISGANVLT
TRBV19,NA,11,ASTQTGIEKLF
TRBV9,few,13,ASSAKGRGPEEQY
TRBV27,NA,14,ASSILLGAPVNEQF
TRBV27,few,12,ASSPKTRVTEAF
TRBV5-5,NA,11,ASTGQGRETQY
TRBV10-3,NA,10,AISDQSYEQY
TRBV4-2,NA,16,ASSQDQGTSVNSYEQY
TRBV6-1,NA,11,ASSEAIPYEQY
TRBV13,NA,12,ASSLGRREYEQY
TRBV7-9,once,15,ASSLARSGGSGAEAF
TRBV10-2,NA,13,ASMIRDPLRVTQY
TRBV14,few,11,ASSQGRTTEAF
TRBV15,NA,12,ATSRGGQGQPQH
TRBV4-1,NA,14,ASSQEVLTLTDEQY
TRBV19,NA,13,ASSIDASDTYEQY
TRBV4-1,NA,17,ASSQFPPLAGRHSDTQY
TRBV7-9,NA,13,ASRGGAASLNEQF